The 19 T cell receptor beta chains presented below share a single source sample, sequenced in a study of long-term antiretroviral therapy in people with HIV. Sequencing used immunoSEQ v3.0 at survey level. Clones were sequenced by immunoSEQ multiplex PCR, and TCRdb holds only the in-frame ones, with some missing. The table lists about 25,000 clones, roughly 80% of them singletons. The material sequenced was unsorted PBMCs, taken 0.7 years before starting antiretroviral therapy. These TCRs come from a man under 40 with HIV.

The V and J genes are TRBV18 and TRBJ2-3; 13 nucleotides line up with TRBD2. The germline V gene encodes CDR1 KGHSH and CDR2 LQKENI. J gave up 2 bases and V 3 bases, and 2 bases lay outside the gene matches. The CDR3 has 16 residues. CDR3 DNA sequence: TGTGCCAGCTCACCCGGGACTAGCGGGGCCACAGATACGCAGTATTTT. Translated: CASSPGTSGATDTQYF.

This chain uses TRBV5-1 with TRBJ1-4; TRBD1 matches 9 bases. There are 16 residues in the CDR3. After removal of 3 bases from V and 0 bases from J, the junction contained 3 bases not matched to a gene. Per the germline V gene, CDR1 is SGHRS and CDR2 is YFSETQ. The CDR3 loop is CASSSTGGATNEKLFF. CDR3 in DNA: TGCGCCAGCAGCTCGACAGGGGGGGCAACTAATGAAAAACTGTTTTTT.

The chain is built from TRBV6-6 and TRBJ2-6; D unresolved. Per germline, CDR1 MNHNY and CDR2 SVGAGI (reference sequence). With 0 bases removed from V and 2 bases from J, the gap between germline ends came to 5 bases. CDR3 length equals 15 residues. DNA of the CDR3: TGTGCCAGCAGTTACTCTGGGGCTGGGGCCAACGTCCTGACTTTC. It specifies CASSYSGAGANVLTF.

The chain employs TRBV2 and TRBJ2-2; 8 positions match TRBD1. The CDR3 has 13 residues. V trimming: 10 bases; J trimming: 3 bases; junction bases outside the gene matches: 4. CDR1 and CDR2 (germline): SNHLY, FYNNEI. CDR3 coding DNA: TGTGCCACCAGGGGGCACGACACCGGGGAGCTGTTTTTT. Encoded protein: CATRGHDTGELFF.

The chain uses TRBV28 and TRBJ2-2; 7 bases line up with TRBD1. CDR1 MDHEN and CDR2 SYDVKM come from the germline V gene. J was trimmed by 5 bases and V by 6 bases; bases with no gene match: 9. The CDR3 has 15 residues. This CDR3 is CASSQVDRATGELFF. The CDR3, as DNA: TGTGCCAGCAGCCAGGTCGACAGGGCAACCGGGGAGCTGTTTTTT.

The J gene is TRBJ2-5, the V gene TRBV11-2, with 10 bases matching TRBD1. V dropped 5 bases and J dropped 1; count of bases not matched to a gene: 7. The CDR3 loop spans 16 amino acids. Germline CDR1 and CDR2: SGHAT and FQNNGV. The CDR3 is CASSATRDRGQETQYF. For the CDR3, the DNA is TGTGCCAGCAGCGCGACCCGGGACAGGGGCCAAGAGACCCAGTACTTC.

The chain links TRBV28 to TRBJ2-3; TRBD2 matches 8 bases. Germline V gene data show CDR1 as MDHEN and CDR2 as SYDVKM. The CDR3 loop spans 15 amino acids. V gave up 7 bases and J gave up 2 bases; unmatched junction bases: 8. The CDR3: CASKELAGFTDTQYF. The DNA of the CDR3 is TGTGCCAGCAAGGAGCTAGCGGGTTTCACAGATACGCAGTATTTT.

The chain combines TRBV5-6 with TRBJ2-1, with TRBD1 identical over 8 bases. This CDR3 is 14 amino acids long. The germline V gene encodes CDR1 SGHDT and CDR2 YYEEEE. Germline trimming cut 2 bases from V and 3 bases from J; bases unmatched to any gene: 1. The CDR3 DNA sequence: TGTGCCAGCAGCTTCGACAGGGGCTACAATGAGCAGTTCTTC. As protein: CASSFDRGYNEQFF.

The chain is built from TRBV5-1 and TRBJ2-2; 8 nucleotides match TRBD1. Looked up from germline, CDR1 is SGHRS and CDR2 is YFSETQ. The V and J ends lost 3 bases and 2 bases, in that order; junction bases with no gene match: 3. There are 15 residues in the CDR3. CDR3 region: CASSSDRGNTGELFF. For the CDR3, the DNA is TGCGCCAGCAGCTCTGACAGGGGAAACACCGGGGAGCTGTTTTTT.

This chain joins TRBV5-4 and TRBJ2-7; possible D gene TRBD2, 5 bases. Germline-derived CDR1 and CDR2 are SGHNT and YYREEE (reference sequence). This CDR3 has 15 amino acids. The V and J ends lost 5 bases and 3 bases respectively, with 18 bases between them. DNA of the CDR3: TGTGCCAGCAGAGTTTTCGGGGAGATGGGCTACGAGCAGTACTTC. Its protein is CASRVFGEMGYEQYF.

V is TRBV7-2 and J is TRBJ1-1; 9 nucleotides match TRBD1. With V trimmed by 4 bases and J by 5 bases, 5 bases remained unmatched. This CDR3 contains 14 residues. Germline V gene sequence: CDR1 SGHTA, CDR2 FQGNSA. CDR3 nucleotides: TGTGCCAGCAGCTACACAGGGGGCTTGACTGAAGCTTTCTTT. Residues: CASSYTGGLTEAFF.

This clone appeared once. V usage is TRBV7-9 and J usage is TRBJ1-6; 7 bases are shared with TRBD1. In germline, CDR1 is SEHNR, CDR2 FQNEAQ (reference sequence). This CDR3 has 15 amino acids. With 5 bases clipped from V and 10 bases from J, the junction kept 11 bases outside the gene matches. The DNA of the CDR3 is TGTGCCAGCAGCGTCTGGAGGGGGCAGGAATCACCCCTCCACTTT. Translated: CASSVWRGQESPLHF.

This rearrangement joins TRBV5-4 to TRBJ2-7; D is ambiguous. This CDR3 spans 13 amino acids. V was shortened by 0 bases and J by 3 bases, with 7 bases between the two germline ends. Germline values: CDR1 SGHNT, CDR2 YYREEE (reference sequence). In DNA form, the CDR3 reads TGTGCCAGCAGCTTGGTTGGCAACTACGAGCAGTACTTC. It yields the protein CASSLVGNYEQYF. Supplemented by reference TRBV5-4 and TRBJ2-7, the full variable domain reads ETGVTQSPTHLIKTRGQQVTLRCSSQSGHNTVSWYQQALGQGPQFIFQYYREEENGRGNFPPRFSGLQFPNYSSELNVNALELDDSALYLCASSLVGNYEQYFGPGTRLTVT.

This chain links TRBV6-4 with TRBJ2-1; TRBD2 aligns across 8 bases. The germline gives CDR1 MRHNA, CDR2 SNTAGT. The CDR3 length is 15 residues. The ends lost 3 bases at V and 7 bases at J; junction bases unmatched: 8. CDR3 amino acids: CASSENGGASNEQFF. The CDR3 DNA follows: TGTGCCAGCAGTGAGAACGGGGGGGCCAGTAATGAGCAGTTCTTC.

The chain links TRBV12-5 to TRBJ1-3; possibly TRBD1 for D (5 bases). CDR3 size: 17 residues. CDR1 is LGHNT and CDR2 is FRNRAP in the germline V gene. With 7 bases removed from V and 0 bases from J, the gap between germline ends came to 19 bases. CDR3 in amino acids: CASVIPGGGNSGNTIYF. DNA for the CDR3: TGTGCTAGTGTTATTCCGGGGGGGGGTAACTCTGGAAACACCATATATTTT.

This chain connects TRBV9 to TRBJ2-3; possibly TRBD2 for D (8 bases). The CDR3 totals 18 residues. Between the trimmed V and J ends, which lost 4 bases and 0 bases, there was a span of 21 bases. Germline V CDR1 and CDR2: SGDLS, YYNGEE. The CDR3 nucleotides are TGTGCCAGCAGCTTCACAGGGGACGCGGGGGGTAGCACAGATACGCAGTATTTT. As protein: CASSFTGDAGGSTDTQYF.

The chain has TRBV5-1 and TRBJ1-2; possibly TRBD1 for D (6 bases). This CDR3 comprises 15 residues. The V end was cut by 1 base, the J end by 8 bases, with 18 bases between. Germline lookup yields CDR1 SGHRS and CDR2 YFSETQ. The CDR3 loop reads CASSLRGWDNSGYTF. CDR3 DNA: TGCGCCAGCAGCTTGAGGGGGTGGGACAATTCCGGCTACACCTTC.

Only a few counts were recorded for this clone. The V and J genes are TRBV7-9 and TRBJ2-3; TRBD1 aligns across 8 bases. Trimming removed 5 bases from V and 5 bases from J; junction bases left unmatched: 12. The germline gives CDR1 SEHNR, CDR2 FQNEAQ (reference sequence). The CDR3 totals 16 residues. DNA of the CDR3: TGTGCCAGCAGCCCCCCGTCAACAGGGGGTCGAGATACGCAGTATTTT. Translated, it gives CASSPPSTGGRDTQYF.

In nucleotides, the CDR3 is TGTGCCAGCAGCTTGCCCAGGGGGCAGGACTATGGCTACACCTTC. Its translation is CASSLPRGQDYGYTF. The chain couples TRBV5-4 to TRBJ1-2; 8 bases are a match to TRBD1. CDR1 SGHNT and CDR2 YYREEE come from the germline V gene (reference sequence). V gave up 1 base and J gave up 3 bases; unmatched junction bases: 5. The CDR3 loop spans 15 amino acids.